A single sample is the source of the 20 T cell receptor beta chains below, sequenced in a study of T cell changes during pregnancy in multiple sclerosis. Profiling relied on immunoSEQ multiplex PCR, and the TCRdb table lists in-frame clones only, not all of them. The top ten hold more than 2% of the sample, which has tens of thousands of clones, roughly 93% seen once. This specimen was peripheral blood, taken in the second trimester of pregnancy. The receptors derive from a female donor with multiple sclerosis, enrolled in a pregnancy study.

CDR3 nucleotide sequence: TGTGCCAGCTCACCACCACAGCAGCCCCAGCATTTT. This gives the protein CASSPPQQPQHF. The genes are TRBV18 and TRBJ1-5; no clear D. V lost 0 bases, J lost 7 bases, and 4 bases lay in between. The CDR3 loop spans 12 amino acids. Germline V gives CDR1 KGHSH, CDR2 LQKENI. The entire variable domain, with the rest obtained from reference TRBV18 and TRBJ1-5, is as follows: NAGVMQNPRHLVRRRGQEARLRCSPMKGHSHVYWYRQLPEEGLKFMVYLQKENIIDESGMPKERFSAEFPKEGPSILRIQQVVRGDSAAYFCASSPPQQPQHFGDGTRLSIL.

Here the CDR3 reads CASRRSGRGYEQYF. The CDR3 DNA follows: TGTGCCAGCAGGAGGTCAGGGCGGGGGTACGAGCAGTACTTC. V is TRBV7-8 and J is TRBJ2-7; 7 positions match TRBD2. Germline V gene sequence: CDR1 SGHVS, CDR2 FQNEAQ. The trim removed 6 bases at V and 4 bases at J, leaving 9 bases unmatched. This CDR3 contains 14 residues.

V is TRBV2 and J is TRBJ2-2; D is unresolved. Germline V CDR1 and CDR2: SNHLY, FYNNEI. The CDR3 runs to 14 residues. The V end was cut by 6 bases, the J end by 2 bases, with 10 bases between. CDR3 in DNA: TGTGCCAGCAGCTCCTACGCAAACACCGGGGAGCTGTTTTTT. It encodes CASSSYANTGELFF.

This chain uses TRBV10-3 with TRBJ2-3; 11 nucleotides match TRBD2. Germline V gives CDR1 ENHRY, CDR2 SYGVKD. V was pared by 8 bases and J by 3 bases, with 4 bases of the junction left unmatched. The CDR3 contains 14 residues. In nucleotides, the CDR3 is TGTGCCATCGCTCGGACTAGCGGGACAGATACGCAGTATTTT. Protein product: CAIARTSGTDTQYF.

The chain uses TRBV9 and TRBJ2-3; a weak D match, TRBD2 (6 bases). CDR1 is SGDLS, CDR2 YYNGEE, per germline. This CDR3 region has 14 residues. V dropped 1 base and J dropped 2 bases, with 8 bases sitting between them. Here the CDR3 reads CASSVSGSTDTQYF. The CDR3 bases are TGTGCCAGCAGCGTAAGCGGGTCCACAGATACGCAGTATTTT.

This chain joins TRBV5-1 and TRBJ2-3, with 16 nucleotides matching TRBD2. V lost 4 bases and J lost 6; bases outside the gene matches: 8. This CDR3 is built from 17 residues. Germline V gives CDR1 SGHRS, CDR2 YFSETQ. The CDR3 loop reads CASSLPGTSGGADTQYF. The DNA for the CDR3 is TGCGCCAGCAGCCTCCCCGGGACTAGCGGGGGGGCTGATACGCAGTATTTT.

The chain couples TRBV6-1 to TRBJ2-1, with a tentative D call TRBD2 (6 bases). V dropped 4 bases and J dropped 4 bases, with 17 bases sitting between them. CDR3 length: 16 amino acids. CDR1 MNHNS and CDR2 SASEGT come from the germline V gene. In DNA, the CDR3 is TGTGCCAGCAGTGCCCCCGGGAGTTTGAATTACAATGAGCAGTTCTTC. It translates to CASSAPGSLNYNEQFF.

Comment on this clone: Likely a read error: the CDR3 ends without its conserved phenylalanine or tryptophan. The DNA is left out, because the CDR3 cannot be placed on it with certainty; the CDR3 is given as TCRdb lists it. The genes are TRBV5-6 and TRBJ2-3; no check of the table's D call, TRBD1, against the DNA was made. The CDR3 is 15 residues long, counting both termini. Germline CDR1 SGHDT, CDR2 YYEEEE. The CDR3 protein is CASSPRGPGTGVFIV.

The genes are TRBV2 and TRBJ1-2; TRBD1 matches at 8 bases. The CDR3 sequence is 14 residues long. Germline-derived CDR1 and CDR2 are SNHLY and FYNNEI. V shed 4 bases and J 4 bases; nucleotides not matched to a gene: 5. This CDR3 reads CASSVKQGGYGYTF. The CDR3 DNA sequence: TGTGCCAGCAGTGTGAAACAGGGGGGCTATGGCTACACCTTC.

V and J are TRBV7-9 and TRBJ2-7; D ambiguous. Deletions cut 7 bases from V and 5 bases from J, with 15 bases between. The CDR3 is 13 amino acids. Germline V CDR1 and CDR2: SEHNR, FQNEAQ (reference sequence). The CDR3 DNA reads TGTGCCAGCAACCCTTCCGGGTTGGACGAGCAGTACTTC. Protein: CASNPSGLDEQYF.

This clone has more than one count but fewer than ten. The chain joins TRBV6-5 to TRBJ1-6; maybe TRBD1 (5 bases). CDR1 is MNHEY, CDR2 SVGAGI, per germline. The V and J ends lost 5 bases and 5 bases respectively, with 13 bases between them. This CDR3 comprises 15 residues. The DNA for the CDR3 is TGTGCCAGCAGTCCCCGCGGAGGGGATAATTCACCCCTCCACTTT. Protein product: CASSPRGGDNSPLHF.

J is TRBJ1-5 and V is TRBV18; D unclear. V was trimmed by 3 bases and J by 4 bases, leaving 7 bases between them. In germline, CDR1 is KGHSH, CDR2 LQKENI. The CDR3 sequence is 13 residues long. This CDR3 is CASSPTGNQPQHF. CDR3 nucleotides: TGTGCCAGCTCACCCACGGGTAATCAGCCCCAGCATTTT.

The V and J genes are TRBV9 and TRBJ2-7; tentatively, D is TRBD2 (5 bases). Per the germline V gene, CDR1 is SGDLS and CDR2 is YYNGEE. The CDR3 has 15 residues. V was shortened by 2 bases and J by 5 bases, with 17 bases between the two germline ends. For the CDR3, the DNA is TGTGCCAGCAGCGTTCAGGCGACGGGATTTAACGAGCAGTACTTC. The encoded protein is CASSVQATGFNEQYF.

The chain has TRBV19 and TRBJ1-5, with a possible D match to TRBD1 (6 bases). Germline V gives CDR1 LNHDA, CDR2 SQIVND (reference sequence). The CDR3 is 17 amino acids. Trimming cost V 4 bases and J 3 bases, with 19 bases left between them. Here the CDR3 DNA reads TGTGCCAGTAGTAATCCCTCGGGGGGCAGGATCAATCAGCCCCAGCATTTT. Amino acids: CASSNPSGGRINQPQHF.

The rearrangement uses TRBV27 and TRBJ2-1; 10 bases are a match to TRBD1. Looked up from germline, CDR1 is MNHEY and CDR2 is SMNVEV (reference sequence). This CDR3 spans 15 amino acids. V dropped 5 bases and J dropped 4; count of bases not matched to a gene: 5. CDR3 residues: CASSPGTGAYNEQFF. The DNA of the CDR3 is TGTGCCAGCAGTCCCGGGACAGGGGCTTACAATGAGCAGTTCTTC.

The chain couples TRBV7-9 to TRBJ1-1, with D possibly TRBD1 on 5 matching bases. Germline-derived CDR1 and CDR2 are SEHNR and FQNEAQ (reference sequence). There are 12 residues in the CDR3. CDR3 sequence (DNA): TGTGCAACCAAGGGGTGGAACACTGAAGCTTTCTTT. This translates into CATKGWNTEAFF.

This chain uses TRBV7-2 with TRBJ1-3, with D maybe TRBD1 (5 bases). The germline gives CDR1 SGHTA, CDR2 FQGNSA. The CDR3 spans 15 residues. V was clipped by 4 bases and J by 1 base, with 11 bases between them. CDR3 amino acids: CASSSLGGSGNTIYF. The CDR3 region has the DNA TGTGCCAGCAGCTCCCTGGGGGGGTCTGGAAACACCATATATTTT.

The CDR3 sequence is CASSLSGQGNNYGYTF. CDR3 DNA sequence: TGTGCCAGCAGTTTATCGGGACAGGGGAATAACTATGGCTACACCTTC. The rearrangement uses TRBV27 and TRBJ1-2, with 10 positions matching TRBD1. The CDR3 is made up of 16 amino acids. The V gene end was trimmed by 0 bases and the J gene end by 1 base; junction bases not matched to a gene: 2. Germline V gene sequence: CDR1 MNHEY, CDR2 SMNVEV (reference sequence).

The CDR3 loop is CASSLQGEETQYF. CDR3 bases: TGCGCCAGCAGCTTACAGGGGGAGGAGACCCAGTACTTC. The chain joins TRBV5-1 to TRBJ2-5; 8 bases map to TRBD1. Germline V gene sequence: CDR1 SGHRS, CDR2 YFSETQ. With V trimmed by 2 bases and J by 5 bases, 2 bases remained unmatched. The CDR3 is made up of 13 amino acids.

This clone has a handful of counts. The chain joins TRBV5-4 to TRBJ1-2, with TRBD1 identical over 8 bases. Germline CDR1 is SGHNT and CDR2 is YYREEE (reference sequence). Trimming cost V 0 bases and J 2 bases; bases outside gene matches: 6. The CDR3 spans 16 residues. CDR3 region: CASSLGGQGRNYGYTF. For the CDR3, the DNA is TGTGCCAGCAGCTTGGGTGGACAGGGCCGAAACTATGGCTACACCTTC.